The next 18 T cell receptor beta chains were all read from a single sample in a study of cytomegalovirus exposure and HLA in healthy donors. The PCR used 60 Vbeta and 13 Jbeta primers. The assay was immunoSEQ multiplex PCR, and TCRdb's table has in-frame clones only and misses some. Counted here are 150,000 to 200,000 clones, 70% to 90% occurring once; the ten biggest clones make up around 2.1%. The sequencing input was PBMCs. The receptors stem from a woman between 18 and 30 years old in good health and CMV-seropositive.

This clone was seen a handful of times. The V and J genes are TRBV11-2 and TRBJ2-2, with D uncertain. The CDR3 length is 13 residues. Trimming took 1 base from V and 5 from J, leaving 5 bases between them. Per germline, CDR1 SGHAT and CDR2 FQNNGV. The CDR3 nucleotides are TGTGCCAGCAGCTTAGGAGGAACCGGGGAGCTGTTTTTT. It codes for CASSLGGTGELFF. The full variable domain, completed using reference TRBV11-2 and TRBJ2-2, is EAGVAQSPRYKIIEKRQSVAFWCNPISGHATLYWYQQILGQGPKLLIQFQNNGVVDDSQLPKDRFSAERLKGVDSTLKIQPAKLEDSAVYLCASSLGGTGELFFGEGSRLTVL.

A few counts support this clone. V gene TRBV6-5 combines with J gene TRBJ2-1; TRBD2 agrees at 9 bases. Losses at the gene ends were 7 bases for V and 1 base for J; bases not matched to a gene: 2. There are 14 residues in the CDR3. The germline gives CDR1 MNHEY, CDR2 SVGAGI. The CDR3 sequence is CASKAGGSYNEQFF. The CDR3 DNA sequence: TGTGCCAGCAAAGCGGGGGGTTCCTACAATGAGCAGTTCTTC.

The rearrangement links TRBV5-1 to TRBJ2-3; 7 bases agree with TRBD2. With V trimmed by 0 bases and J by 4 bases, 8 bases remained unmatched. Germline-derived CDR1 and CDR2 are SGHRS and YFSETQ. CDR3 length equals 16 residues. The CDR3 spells CASSLAGGSRADTQYF. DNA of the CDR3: TGCGCCAGCAGCTTGGCGGGGGGATCTAGGGCAGATACGCAGTATTTT.

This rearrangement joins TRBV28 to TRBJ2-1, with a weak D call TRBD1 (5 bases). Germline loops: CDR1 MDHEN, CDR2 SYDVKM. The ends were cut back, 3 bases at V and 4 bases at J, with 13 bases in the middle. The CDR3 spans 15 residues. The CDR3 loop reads CASSFGGAVYNEQFF. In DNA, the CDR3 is TGTGCCAGCAGTTTCGGTGGGGCCGTATACAATGAGCAGTTCTTC.

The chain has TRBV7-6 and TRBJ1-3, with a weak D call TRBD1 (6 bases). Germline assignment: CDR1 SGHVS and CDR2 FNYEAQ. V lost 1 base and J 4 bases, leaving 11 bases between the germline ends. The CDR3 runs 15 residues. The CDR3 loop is CASSLVTGTGNTIYF. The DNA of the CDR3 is TGTGCCAGCAGCTTAGTAACAGGGACAGGAAACACCATATATTTT.

For the CDR3, the DNA is TGTGCCTGGACAGCCTACAATGAGCAGTTCTTC. This codes for CAWTAYNEQFF. The chain carries TRBV30 and TRBJ2-1; D uncertain. CDR1 and CDR2 (germline): GTSNPN, SVGIG (reference sequence). The ends were cut back, 4 bases at V and 2 bases at J, with 3 bases in the middle. This CDR3 spans 11 amino acids.

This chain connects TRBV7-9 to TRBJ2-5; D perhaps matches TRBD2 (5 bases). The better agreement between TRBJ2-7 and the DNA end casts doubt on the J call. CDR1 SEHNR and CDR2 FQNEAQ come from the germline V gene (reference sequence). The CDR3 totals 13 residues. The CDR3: CASSPYTSSEQYF. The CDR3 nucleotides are TGTGCCAGCAGCCCGTACACTAGTTCCGAGCAGTACTTC.

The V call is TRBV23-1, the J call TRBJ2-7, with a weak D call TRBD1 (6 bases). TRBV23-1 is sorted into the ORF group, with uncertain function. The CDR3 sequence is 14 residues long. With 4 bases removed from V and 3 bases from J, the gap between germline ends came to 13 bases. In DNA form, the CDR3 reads TGCGCCAGCAGTCCAAGACAGGTTAGCTACGAGCAGTACGTC. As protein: CASSPRQVSYEQYV.

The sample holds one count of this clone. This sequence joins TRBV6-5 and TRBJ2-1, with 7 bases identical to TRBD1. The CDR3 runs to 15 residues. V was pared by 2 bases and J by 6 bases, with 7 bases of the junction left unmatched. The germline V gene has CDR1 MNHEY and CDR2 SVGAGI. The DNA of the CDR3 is TGTGCCAGCAGTTACCGAGGGGACAGTATCAATGAGCAGTTCTTC. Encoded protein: CASSYRGDSINEQFF.

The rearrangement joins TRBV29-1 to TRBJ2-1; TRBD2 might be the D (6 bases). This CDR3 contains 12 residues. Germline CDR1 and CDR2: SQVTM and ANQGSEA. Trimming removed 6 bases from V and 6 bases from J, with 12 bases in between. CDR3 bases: TGCAGCGTAGTGGGCGGGGTCAATGAGCAGTTCTTC. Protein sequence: CSVVGGVNEQFF.

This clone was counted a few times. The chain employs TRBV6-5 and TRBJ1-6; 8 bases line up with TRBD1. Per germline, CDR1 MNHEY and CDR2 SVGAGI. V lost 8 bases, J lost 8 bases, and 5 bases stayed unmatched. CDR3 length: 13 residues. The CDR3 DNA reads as TGTGCCAGCGGACGACAGGGGTATTCACCCCTCCACTTT. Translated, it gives CASGRQGYSPLHF.

The CDR3 DNA reads as TGTGCCAGTAGTATAGGGGGGGGGCCGGAAAAACTGTTTTTT. Translated, it gives CASSIGGGPEKLFF. The chain is built from TRBV19 and TRBJ1-4; D perhaps matches TRBD1 (6 bases). Trimming pared 1 base from V and 8 bases from J, leaving 11 bases between. The CDR3 totals 14 residues. The germline V gene has CDR1 LNHDA and CDR2 SQIVND (reference sequence).

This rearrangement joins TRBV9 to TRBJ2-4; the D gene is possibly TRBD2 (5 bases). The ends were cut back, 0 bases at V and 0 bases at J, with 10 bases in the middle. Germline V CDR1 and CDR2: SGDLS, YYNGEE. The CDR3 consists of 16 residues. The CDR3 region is CASSVGMEVAKNIQYF. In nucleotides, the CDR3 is TGTGCCAGCAGCGTAGGGATGGAGGTAGCCAAAAACATTCAGTACTTC. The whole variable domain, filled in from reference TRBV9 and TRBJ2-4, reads DSGVTQTPKHLITATGQRVTLRCSPRSGDLSVYWYQQSLDQGLQFLIQYYNGEERAKGNILERFSAQQFPDLHSELNLSSLELGDSALYFCASSVGMEVAKNIQYFGAGTRLSVL.

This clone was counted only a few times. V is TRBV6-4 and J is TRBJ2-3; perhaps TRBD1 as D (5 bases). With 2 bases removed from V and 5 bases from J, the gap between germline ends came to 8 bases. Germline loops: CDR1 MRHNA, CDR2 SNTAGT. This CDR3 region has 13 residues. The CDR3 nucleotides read TGTGCCAGCAGTGACACCGACAGAGATACGCAGTATTTT. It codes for CASSDTDRDTQYF.

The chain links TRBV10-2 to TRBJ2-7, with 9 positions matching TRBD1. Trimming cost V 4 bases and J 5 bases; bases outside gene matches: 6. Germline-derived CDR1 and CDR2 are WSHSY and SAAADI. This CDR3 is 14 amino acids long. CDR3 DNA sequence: TGCGCCAGCAGTGCAGGACAGGGGACTCACGAGCAGTACTTC. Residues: CASSAGQGTHEQYF.

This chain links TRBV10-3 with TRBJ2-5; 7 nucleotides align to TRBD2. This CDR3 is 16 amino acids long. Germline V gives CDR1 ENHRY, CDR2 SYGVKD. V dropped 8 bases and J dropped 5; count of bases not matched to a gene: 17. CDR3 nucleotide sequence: TGTGCCATCGGCAGAGTAGCGGGCGGTACAAGGGAGACCCAGTACTTC. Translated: CAIGRVAGGTRETQYF.

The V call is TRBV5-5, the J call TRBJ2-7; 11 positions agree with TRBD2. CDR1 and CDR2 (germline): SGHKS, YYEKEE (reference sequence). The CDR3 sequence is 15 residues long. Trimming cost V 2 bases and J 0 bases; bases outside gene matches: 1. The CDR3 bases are TGTGCCAGCAGCTTACTAGCGGGGGTCTCCTACGAGCAGTACGTC. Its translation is CASSLLAGVSYEQYV.

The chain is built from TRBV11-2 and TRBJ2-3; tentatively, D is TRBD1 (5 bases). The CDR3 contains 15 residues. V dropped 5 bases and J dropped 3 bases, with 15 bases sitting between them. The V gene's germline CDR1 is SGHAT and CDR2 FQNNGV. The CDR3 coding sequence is TGTGCCAGCAGCCCAAGGTCAGGGCCTACAGATACGCAGTATTTT. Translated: CASSPRSGPTDTQYF.